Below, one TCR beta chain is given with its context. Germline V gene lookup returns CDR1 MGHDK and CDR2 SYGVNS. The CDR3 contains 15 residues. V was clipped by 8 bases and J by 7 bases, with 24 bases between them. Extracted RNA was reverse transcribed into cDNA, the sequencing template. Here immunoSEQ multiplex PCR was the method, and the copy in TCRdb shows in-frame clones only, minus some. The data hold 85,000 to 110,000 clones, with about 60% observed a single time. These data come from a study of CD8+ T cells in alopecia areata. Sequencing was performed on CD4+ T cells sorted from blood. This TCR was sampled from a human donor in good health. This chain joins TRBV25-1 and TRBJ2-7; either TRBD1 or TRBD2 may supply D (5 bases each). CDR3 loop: CASSGEWGSNREQYF. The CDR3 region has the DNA TGTGCCAGCTCCGGGGAGTGGGGCTCTAATCGGGAGCAGTACTTC.